The 32 T cell receptor beta chains below all came from one sample that was sequenced in a study of beta chain features in type 1 diabetes. Since all of the isolated RNA was reverse transcribed, expressed TCRB transcripts were what got sequenced. TCRdb's table, derived via immunoSEQ multiplex PCR, lists solely in-frame clones and lacks some. The data contain more than 250,000 clones, around 16% of them singletons. Their target antigens are unknown. Study-level results: Shortening that was moderate but significant affected the TCRB CDR3s of Type 1 diabetes patients in all four CD4+ subsets.

What was sequenced was naive CD4+ T cells from blood. These TCRs come from a man younger than 35 with type 1 diabetes.

The chain is built from TRBV28 and TRBJ2-7; 9 positions match TRBD2. The V gene end was trimmed by 5 bases and the J gene end by 0 bases; junction bases not matched to a gene: 5. Germline values: CDR1 MDHEN, CDR2 SYDVKM. The CDR3 spans 15 residues. Here the CDR3 DNA reads TGTGCCAGCAGTGTACCGGGACTAGCCTCCTACGAGCAGTACTTC. Protein: CASSVPGLASYEQYF.

This clone was detected a few times. V gene TRBV28 combines with J gene TRBJ2-5; 9 bases align to TRBD1. Trimming took 4 bases from V and 1 from J; bases not matched to a gene: 4. The CDR3 has 15 residues. CDR1 is MDHEN and CDR2 is SYDVKM in the germline V gene. CDR3 nucleotides: TGTGCCAGCAGTTCCGGACAGGGGCCCCAAGAGACCCAGTACTTC. This encodes CASSSGQGPQETQYF. The complete variable domain, with remaining parts taken from reference TRBV28 and TRBJ2-5, reads DVKVTQSSRYLVKRTGEKVFLECVQDMDHENMFWYRQDPGLGLRLIYFSYDVKMKEKGDIPEGYSVSREKKERFSLILESASTNQTSMYLCASSSGQGPQETQYFGPGTRLLVL.

CDR3 in DNA: TGTGCCAGCAGCCCATCCCCGGTCGAAAACATTCAGTACTTC. Translation gives CASSPSPVENIQYF. The rearrangement uses TRBV9 and TRBJ2-4; D is unclear. This CDR3 is built from 14 residues. Germline loops: CDR1 SGDLS, CDR2 YYNGEE. Trimming shortened V by 4 bases and J by 5 bases, and 13 bases separated the two germline ends.

This clone was detected only a few times. The gene calls are TRBV4-3 and TRBJ1-1; D perhaps matches TRBD1 (5 bases). Trimming took off 2 bases at V and 1 base at J, with 14 bases between the two ends. This CDR3 contains 16 residues. Germline CDR1 reads LGHNA; CDR2 reads YSLEER. CDR3 DNA sequence: TGCGCCAGCAGCCAATCGTCTCGGAGGGGGAACACTGAAGCTTTCTTT. Translated: CASSQSSRRGNTEAFF.

The genes are TRBV6-1 and TRBJ2-1; tentative D call: TRBD2 (5 bases). From germline, CDR1 is MNHNS and CDR2 SASEGT. V lost 1 base to trimming and J lost 9 bases, with 16 bases between them. CDR3 length: 15 amino acids. The CDR3 region has the DNA TGTGCCAGCAGTGAAGAAGGATATGGGAGCGGTGAGCAGTTCTTC. The encoded protein is CASSEEGYGSGEQFF.

This clone was counted a few times. The rearrangement links TRBV11-2 to TRBJ2-5, with TRBD2 identical over 8 bases. Trimming removed 4 bases from V and 0 bases from J; junction bases left unmatched: 7. CDR3 length equals 16 residues. Germline CDR1 reads SGHAT; CDR2 reads FQNNGV. Here the CDR3 reads CASSSGLARDQETQYF. The CDR3 DNA reads TGTGCCAGCAGCTCTGGACTAGCCAGGGACCAAGAGACCCAGTACTTC.

V gene TRBV10-3 combines with J gene TRBJ2-2; D possibly corresponds to TRBD1 (5 bases). The V end was cut by 10 bases, the J end by 0 bases, with 15 bases between. The V gene's germline CDR1 is ENHRY and CDR2 SYGVKD. CDR3 length: 15 amino acids. The CDR3 DNA sequence: TGTGCCACCAAGGCGCCAGGGACGAACACCGGGGAGCTGTTTTTT. This sequence encodes CATKAPGTNTGELFF.

The gene calls are TRBV15 and TRBJ1-1; D not certain. Trimming left V 0 bases short and J 4 bases short, with 12 bases between. Germline lookup yields CDR1 LNHNV and CDR2 YYDKDF (reference sequence). This CDR3 spans 15 amino acids. The CDR3, as DNA: TGTGCCACCAGCAGAGAACTCCAACGGGGCACTGAAGCTTTCTTT. This encodes CATSRELQRGTEAFF. Complete variable domain (other parts from reference TRBV15 and TRBJ1-1): DAMVIQNPRYQVTQFGKPVTLSCSQTLNHNVMYWYQQKSSQAPKLLFHYYDKDFNNEADTPDNFQSRRPNTSFCFLDIRSPGLGDTAMYLCATSRELQRGTEAFFGQGTRLTVV.

This clone turned up a few times. The V and J genes are TRBV11-2 and TRBJ2-1; 10 bases agree with TRBD1. CDR3 length equals 14 residues. Trimming took 3 bases from V and 7 from J; bases not matched to a gene: 3. The germline gives CDR1 SGHAT, CDR2 FQNNGV. CDR3 sequence: CASSFSDRGNEQFF. The CDR3 DNA reads TGTGCCAGCAGCTTCTCGGACAGGGGGAATGAGCAGTTCTTC.

V usage is TRBV5-6 and J usage is TRBJ1-2; TRBD1 matches at 7 bases. CDR3 length: 15 amino acids. The junction had 7 bases not matched to a gene; V was cut back by 3 bases and J by 2 bases. The germline V gene has CDR1 SGHDT and CDR2 YYEEEE. CDR3 region: CASSSSWTGNYGYTF. As DNA, the CDR3 is TGTGCCAGCAGCTCCTCCTGGACAGGAAACTATGGCTACACCTTC.

This clone has only a few counts. The chain recombines TRBV5-6 with TRBJ2-5, with 9 positions matching TRBD1. V was clipped by 1 base and J by 4 bases; unmatched bases: 5. CDR1 is SGHDT and CDR2 is YYEEEE in the germline V gene. The CDR3 spans 15 residues. The CDR3 sequence: CASSLSWTGVETQYF. The CDR3 region has the DNA TGTGCCAGCAGCTTGTCATGGACAGGGGTAGAGACCCAGTACTTC.

V is TRBV11-2 and J is TRBJ2-1; 8 nucleotides match TRBD2. The ends lost 5 bases at V and 4 bases at J; junction bases unmatched: 7. This CDR3 contains 15 residues. Germline CDR1 reads SGHAT; CDR2 reads FQNNGV. Here the CDR3 DNA reads TGTGCCAGCAGCCGCATAGCGGGATATTACAATGAGCAGTTCTTC. Translation: CASSRIAGYYNEQFF.

A few counts support this clone. The genes are TRBV7-2 and TRBJ2-3; a weak D match, TRBD1 (5 bases). The germline V gene has CDR1 SGHTA and CDR2 FQGNSA. V was trimmed by 4 bases and J by 0 bases, leaving 20 bases between them. CDR3 size: 18 residues. CDR3 DNA sequence: TGTGCCAGCAGCTCGCCGTGGGTTGGCAGGGCGAGCACAGATACGCAGTATTTT. The encoded protein is CASSSPWVGRASTDTQYF.

V usage is TRBV18 and J usage is TRBJ1-3; D remains ambiguous. Germline CDR1 KGHSH, CDR2 LQKENI. The CDR3 contains 14 residues. The V end lost 2 bases, the J end lost 4 bases, and 9 bases lay between the germline ends. The CDR3 loop is CASSPYMEGNTIYF. CDR3 DNA sequence: TGTGCCAGCTCACCATACATGGAGGGAAACACCATATATTTT. The whole variable domain, remainder taken from reference TRBV18 and TRBJ1-3, is NAGVMQNPRHLVRRRGQEARLRCSPMKGHSHVYWYRQLPEEGLKFMVYLQKENIIDESGMPKERFSAEFPKEGPSILRIQQVVRGDSAAYFCASSPYMEGNTIYFGEGSWLTVV.

J is TRBJ2-3 and V is TRBV29-1; weak D call: TRBD2 (6 bases). CDR1 SQVTM and CDR2 ANQGSEA come from the germline V gene. The CDR3 contains 15 residues. The CDR3 spells CTITGAGLITDTQYF. CDR3 nucleotides: TGCACAATAACAGGTGCGGGGCTGATCACAGATACGCAGTATTTT.

This clone turned up a few times. The gene calls are TRBV5-6 and TRBJ2-1, with TRBD1 identical over 9 bases. The germline CDR1 and CDR2 sequences are SGHDT and YYEEEE. The CDR3 runs to 19 residues. V dropped 4 bases and J dropped 4; count of bases not matched to a gene: 18. CDR3 sequence (DNA): TGTGCCAGCAGCCCCGGGACAGGGATCCACATTCATCCATACAATGAGCAGTTCTTC. This gives the protein CASSPGTGIHIHPYNEQFF.

This clone was counted between two and nine times. The chain has TRBV5-1 and TRBJ2-1, with a tentative D call TRBD2 (6 bases). Germline V gives CDR1 SGHRS, CDR2 YFSETQ. The germline V and J ends were trimmed by 0 bases and 9 bases, with 13 bases remaining between them. CDR3 size: 14 residues. The CDR3 DNA reads TGCGCCAGCAGCTTGGCAATAGAGGGAGGTGAGCAGTTCTTC. This encodes CASSLAIEGGEQFF.

This clone came up a few times. This CDR3 reads CASRAGWGNTEAFF. For the CDR3, the DNA is TGTGCCAGCAGGGCGGGGTGGGGAAACACTGAAGCTTTCTTT. The rearrangement uses TRBV28 and TRBJ1-1; D uncertain. This CDR3 has 14 residues. Trimming cost V 6 bases and J 2 bases, with 13 bases left between them. CDR1 is MDHEN, CDR2 SYDVKM, per germline.

The chain combines TRBV2 with TRBJ2-2; TRBD2 agrees at 10 bases. Germline V lookup: CDR1 SNHLY, CDR2 FYNNEI. CDR3 length: 15 amino acids. Trimming cost V 6 bases and J 8 bases; bases outside gene matches: 9. The DNA of the CDR3 is TGTGCCAGCAGGGGGACTAGCGCGCGGTCGGGGGAGCTGTTTTTT. Translated, it gives CASRGTSARSGELFF. The whole variable domain, filled in from reference TRBV2 and TRBJ2-2, reads EPEVTQTPSHQVTQMGQEVILRCVPISNHLYFYWYRQILGQKVEFLVSFYNNEISEKSEIFDDQFSVERPDGSNFTLKIRSTKLEDSAMYFCASRGTSARSGELFFGEGSRLTVL.

This sequence joins TRBV5-1 and TRBJ2-1; D ambiguous. This CDR3 comprises 15 residues. Germline loops: CDR1 SGHRS, CDR2 YFSETQ. Trimming shortened V by 0 bases and J by 7 bases, and 14 bases separated the two germline ends. The CDR3 region is CASSLAEGVWNEQFF. The CDR3 nucleotides are TGCGCCAGCAGCTTGGCTGAAGGAGTGTGGAATGAGCAGTTCTTC.

The chain combines TRBV10-3 with TRBJ2-1; 9 nucleotides agree with TRBD2. Per germline, CDR1 ENHRY and CDR2 SYGVKD. Germline trimming cut 6 bases from V and 6 bases from J; bases unmatched to any gene: 12. The CDR3 runs to 16 residues. In DNA, the CDR3 is TGTGCCATCAGGGGGGTCAGCGGGAGGTTCTCCAATGAGCAGTTCTTC. Protein: CAIRGVSGRFSNEQFF.

The chain uses TRBV28 and TRBJ2-7; no reliable D call. Germline values: CDR1 MDHEN, CDR2 SYDVKM. The CDR3 has 13 residues. The germline V and J ends were trimmed by 2 bases and 4 bases, with 9 bases remaining between them. The CDR3 bases are TGTGCCAGCAGTTTAACTCCCCTATACGAGCAGTACTTC. Its translation: CASSLTPLYEQYF.

This clone was counted a few times. The chain couples TRBV27 to TRBJ1-2, with D hard to call. Trimming cost V 6 bases and J 4 bases, with 3 bases left between them. The CDR3 runs 10 residues. In germline, CDR1 is MNHEY, CDR2 SMNVEV (reference sequence). The chain's CDR3 is CASRAYGYTF. The CDR3 DNA reads as TGTGCCAGCAGGGCCTATGGCTACACCTTC.

This clone was detected a few times. V usage is TRBV9 and J usage is TRBJ2-1; 7 nucleotides line up with TRBD2. The length of the CDR3 is 17 residues. Germline CDR1 and CDR2: SGDLS and YYNGEE. V lost 4 bases, J lost 6 bases, and 16 bases stayed unmatched. CDR3 bases: TGTGCCAGCAGCCCGAGAAGCGAGCGGGATAGGGGCAATGAGCAGTTCTTC. Protein: CASSPRSERDRGNEQFF.

As concerns this clone: Its ends do not fully match the called genes, so a read error is possible. The chain joins TRBV7-9 to TRBJ2-5; 10 nucleotides match TRBD1. CDR1 is SEHNR, CDR2 FQNEAQ, per germline (reference sequence). This CDR3 region has 17 residues. The CDR3 reads CASSLGQGVFGGETQYF. The CDR3, as DNA: TGTGCCAGCAGTTTAGGACAGGGGGTATTCGGAGGAGAGACCCAGTACTTC. The whole variable domain, filled in from reference TRBV7-9 and TRBJ2-5, reads DTGVSQNPRHKITKRGQNVTFRCDPISEHNRLYWYRQTLGQGPEFLTYFQNEAQLEKSRLLSDRFSAERPKGSFSTLEIQRTEQGDSAMYLCASSLGQGVFGGETQYFGPGTRLLVL.

This clone appeared a few times. The chain couples TRBV28 to TRBJ2-2; D gene ambiguous. V was shortened by 3 bases and J by 9 bases, with 5 bases between the two germline ends. This CDR3 is 11 amino acids long. Germline V gene sequence: CDR1 MDHEN, CDR2 SYDVKM. CDR3 coding DNA: TGTGCCAGCAGTTTCTATAGGGAGCTGTTTTTT. Translating it yields CASSFYRELFF.

This chain links TRBV30 with TRBJ2-1; 10 bases align to TRBD2. This CDR3 has 13 amino acids. Germline lookup yields CDR1 GTSNPN and CDR2 SVGIG (reference sequence). V lost 7 bases and J lost 13; bases outside the gene matches: 13. CDR3 amino acids: CASKASGSLEQFF. CDR3 bases: TGTGCCTCCAAGGCTAGCGGGAGTTTGGAACAGTTCTTC.

The chain employs TRBV7-9 and TRBJ2-7; 10 positions agree with TRBD1. Germline lookup yields CDR1 SEHNR and CDR2 FQNEAQ (reference sequence). The V and J ends lost 1 base and 2 bases, in that order; junction bases with no gene match: 5. The CDR3 extends over 16 amino acids. In nucleotides, the CDR3 is TGTGCCAGCAGCTTAGGGGGACAGGGGAGGCCCTACGAGCAGTACTTC. This translates into CASSLGGQGRPYEQYF.

This clone was observed a handful of times. The chain links TRBV5-1 to TRBJ1-4, with D possibly matching TRBD1 (6 bases). From germline, CDR1 is SGHRS and CDR2 YFSETQ. Trimming took off 4 bases at V and 5 bases at J, with 12 bases between the two ends. CDR3 size: 14 residues. The CDR3 DNA follows: TGCGCCAGCAGCCACGGGGACACCAATGAAAAACTGTTTTTT. Translation: CASSHGDTNEKLFF.

The V and J genes are TRBV7-9 and TRBJ1-2; 9 bases align to TRBD1. Looked up from germline, CDR1 is SEHNR and CDR2 is FQNEAQ (reference sequence). The CDR3 consists of 15 residues. After removal of 5 bases from V and 2 bases from J, the junction contained 6 bases not matched to a gene. This CDR3 is CASSPWGTGNYGYTF. In DNA form, the CDR3 reads TGTGCCAGCAGCCCCTGGGGGACAGGGAACTATGGCTACACCTTC.

This sequence joins TRBV10-3 and TRBJ1-1, with 11 bases aligning to TRBD1. This CDR3 region has 13 residues. Trimming took 7 bases from V and 6 from J; bases not matched to a gene: 4. Germline V gene sequence: CDR1 ENHRY, CDR2 SYGVKD. CDR3: CAITGQGAAEAFF. The CDR3 nucleotides are TGTGCCATCACCGGACAGGGGGCCGCTGAAGCTTTCTTT.

This clone was picked up a small number of times. This rearrangement joins TRBV15 to TRBJ1-5; D is uncertain. Per germline, CDR1 LNHNV and CDR2 YYDKDF (reference sequence). CDR3 length equals 15 residues. The V gene lost 5 bases and the J gene lost 2 bases, with 13 bases spanning the gap. CDR3 coding DNA: TGTGCCACCAGCTCGTCACATGGAGGCAATCAGCCCCAGCATTTT. Translated, it gives CATSSSHGGNQPQHF.